This T cell receptor beta chain was sequenced for a study of CD8+ T cells in alopecia areata. Background on the study: Percent of scalp involved defined treated patients' severity scores.

The CDR3 consists of 17 residues. In germline, CDR1 is KGHSH, CDR2 LQKENI. V gave up 5 bases and J gave up 4 bases, with 20 bases separating them. After isolation, RNA underwent reverse transcription to generate cDNA as the sequencing template. The protocol was immunoSEQ multiplex PCR, while the TCRdb copy is restricted to in-frame clones and leaves out a portion. This sample has 180,000 or so clones, with 58% found just once. Treatment specified: oral pan-JAK inhibitor, 5-10 mg twice daily. Sorting of CD4+ and CD8+ T cells was performed on PBMCs. Concerning this clone: Its antigen is currently unknown.

Study outcomes and limitations: Scalp and blood retained many expanded lesional clones during tofacitinib.

The material sequenced was CD4+ T cells sorted from blood, taken at week 24, from a patient treated with tofacitinib. The chain couples TRBV18 to TRBJ2-2; tentatively, D is TRBD1 (6 bases). The sequence was obtained from a human donor with alopecia areata. The CDR3 DNA reads TGTGCCAGCTCAGCTTTGGCGGCCAGGGGAAGCACCGGGGAGCTGTTTTTT. Protein: CASSALAARGSTGELFF.